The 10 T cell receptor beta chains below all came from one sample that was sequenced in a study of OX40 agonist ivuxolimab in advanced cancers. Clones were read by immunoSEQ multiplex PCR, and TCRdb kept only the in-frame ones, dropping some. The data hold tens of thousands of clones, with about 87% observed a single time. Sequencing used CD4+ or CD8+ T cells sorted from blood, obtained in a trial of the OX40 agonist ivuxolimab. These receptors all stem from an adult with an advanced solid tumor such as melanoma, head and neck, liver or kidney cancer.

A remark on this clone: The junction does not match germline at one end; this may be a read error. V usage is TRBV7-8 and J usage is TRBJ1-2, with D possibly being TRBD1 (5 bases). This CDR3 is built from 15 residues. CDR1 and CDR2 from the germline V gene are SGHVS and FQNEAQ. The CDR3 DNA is TGTGCCGGCAGCTCTGGCACCTCAGGGATTCGGGGCTACACCTTC. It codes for CAGSSGTSGIRGYTF.

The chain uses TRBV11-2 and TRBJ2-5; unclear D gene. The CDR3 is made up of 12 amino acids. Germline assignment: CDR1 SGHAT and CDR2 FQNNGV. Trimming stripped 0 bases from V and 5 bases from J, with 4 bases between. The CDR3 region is CASSLDRETQYF. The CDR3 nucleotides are TGTGCCAGCAGCTTAGATCGTGAGACCCAGTACTTC.

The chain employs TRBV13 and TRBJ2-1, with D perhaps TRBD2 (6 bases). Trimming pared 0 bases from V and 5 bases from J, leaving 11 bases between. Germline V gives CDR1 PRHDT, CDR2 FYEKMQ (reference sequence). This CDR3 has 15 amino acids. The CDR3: CASSLGPTRDNEQFF. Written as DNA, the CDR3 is TGTGCCAGCAGCTTAGGCCCGACTAGAGACAATGAGCAGTTCTTC.

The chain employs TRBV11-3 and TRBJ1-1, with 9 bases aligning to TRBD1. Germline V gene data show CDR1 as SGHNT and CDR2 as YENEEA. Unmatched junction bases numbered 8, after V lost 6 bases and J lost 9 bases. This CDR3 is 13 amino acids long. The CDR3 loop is CASRDGTGRKAFF. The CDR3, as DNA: TGTGCCAGCAGAGACGGGACAGGGCGGAAAGCTTTCTTT.

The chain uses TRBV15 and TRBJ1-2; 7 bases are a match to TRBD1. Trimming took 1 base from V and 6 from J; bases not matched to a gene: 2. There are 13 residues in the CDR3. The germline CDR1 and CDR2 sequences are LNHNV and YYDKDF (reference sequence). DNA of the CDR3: TGTGCCACCAGCAGAGGGCAGGGGGATGGCTACACCTTC. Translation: CATSRGQGDGYTF.

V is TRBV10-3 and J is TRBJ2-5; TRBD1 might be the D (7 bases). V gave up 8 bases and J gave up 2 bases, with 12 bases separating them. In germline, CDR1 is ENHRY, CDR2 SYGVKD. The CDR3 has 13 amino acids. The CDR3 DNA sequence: TGTGCCATCCGCAGGGGGGTTCAAGAGACCCAGTACTTC. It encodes CAIRRGVQETQYF.

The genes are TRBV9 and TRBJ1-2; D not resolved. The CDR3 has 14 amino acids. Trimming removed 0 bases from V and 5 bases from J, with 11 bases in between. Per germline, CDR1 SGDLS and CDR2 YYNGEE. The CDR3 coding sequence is TGTGCCAGCAGCGTAGACTACGAGAATTATGGCTACACCTTC. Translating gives CASSVDYENYGYTF.

The CDR3 sequence: CASSSQGALSNQPQHF. CDR3 nucleotides: TGTGCCAGTAGTTCCCAGGGGGCGCTCAGCAATCAGCCCCAGCATTTT. The chain joins TRBV19 to TRBJ1-5, with TRBD1 matching over 8 bases. The V gene end was trimmed by 5 bases and the J gene end by 1 base; junction bases not matched to a gene: 7. Germline values: CDR1 LNHDA, CDR2 SQIVND (reference sequence). This CDR3 region has 16 residues.

CDR3 in DNA: TGTGCCAGCAGGCGTACGGGACAGGGTTCCGAGCAGTACTTC. It specifies CASRRTGQGSEQYF. V gene TRBV6-5 combines with J gene TRBJ2-7; 9 bases agree with TRBD1. The germline gives CDR1 MNHEY, CDR2 SVGAGI. Germline trimming cut 6 bases from V and 6 bases from J; bases unmatched to any gene: 9. CDR3 length: 14 residues.

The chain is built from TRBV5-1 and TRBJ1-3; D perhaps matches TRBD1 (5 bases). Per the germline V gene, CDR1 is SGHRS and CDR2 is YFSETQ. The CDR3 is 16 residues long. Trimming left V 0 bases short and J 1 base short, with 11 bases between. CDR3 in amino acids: CASSLAGTVSGNTIYF. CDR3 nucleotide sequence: TGCGCCAGCAGCTTGGCCGGGACGGTTTCTGGAAACACCATATATTTT.